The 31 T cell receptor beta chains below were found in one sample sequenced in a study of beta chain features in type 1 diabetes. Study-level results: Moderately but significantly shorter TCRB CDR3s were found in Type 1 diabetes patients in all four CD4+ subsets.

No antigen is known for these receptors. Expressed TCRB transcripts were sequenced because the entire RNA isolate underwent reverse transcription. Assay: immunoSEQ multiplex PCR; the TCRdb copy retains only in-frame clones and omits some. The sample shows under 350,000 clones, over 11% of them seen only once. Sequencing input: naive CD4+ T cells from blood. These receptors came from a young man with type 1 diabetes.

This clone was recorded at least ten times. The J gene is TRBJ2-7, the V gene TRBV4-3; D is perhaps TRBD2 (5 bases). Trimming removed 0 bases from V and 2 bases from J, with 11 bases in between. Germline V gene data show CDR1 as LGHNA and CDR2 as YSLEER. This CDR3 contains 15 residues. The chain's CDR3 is CASSQDQAEAYEQYF. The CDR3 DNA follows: TGCGCCAGCAGCCAAGATCAAGCGGAAGCCTACGAGCAGTACTTC.

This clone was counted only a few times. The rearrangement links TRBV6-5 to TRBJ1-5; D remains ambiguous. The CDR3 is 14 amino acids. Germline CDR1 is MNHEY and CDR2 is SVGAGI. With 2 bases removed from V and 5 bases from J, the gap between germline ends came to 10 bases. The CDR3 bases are TGTGCCAGCAGTTACGACCGGGGTGATCAGCCCCAGCATTTT. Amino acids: CASSYDRGDQPQHF.

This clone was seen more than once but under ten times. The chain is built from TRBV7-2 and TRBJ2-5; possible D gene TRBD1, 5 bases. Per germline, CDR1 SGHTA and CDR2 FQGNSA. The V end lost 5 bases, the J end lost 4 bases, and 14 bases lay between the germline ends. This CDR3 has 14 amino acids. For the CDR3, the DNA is TGTGCCAGCAGCCTACCTAGGGGCCCAGAGACCCAGTACTTC. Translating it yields CASSLPRGPETQYF. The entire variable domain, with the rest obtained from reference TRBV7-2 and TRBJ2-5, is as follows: GAGVSQSPSNKVTEKGKDVELRCDPISGHTALYWYRQSLGQGLEFLIYFQGNSAPDKSGLPSDRFSAERTGGSVSTLTIQRTQQEDSAVYLCASSLPRGPETQYFGPGTRLLVL.

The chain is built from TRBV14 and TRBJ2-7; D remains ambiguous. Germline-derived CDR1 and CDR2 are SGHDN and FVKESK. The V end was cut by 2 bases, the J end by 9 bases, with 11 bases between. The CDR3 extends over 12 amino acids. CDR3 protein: CASSQMGLRQYF. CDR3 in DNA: TGTGCCAGCAGCCAAATGGGCTTGCGGCAGTACTTC.

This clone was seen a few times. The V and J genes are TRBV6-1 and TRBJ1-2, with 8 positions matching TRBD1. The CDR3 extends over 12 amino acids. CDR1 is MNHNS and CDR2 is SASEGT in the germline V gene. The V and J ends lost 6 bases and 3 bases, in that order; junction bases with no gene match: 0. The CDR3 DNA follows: TGTGCCAGCAGGACAGGGGACTATGGCTACACCTTC. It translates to CASRTGDYGYTF.

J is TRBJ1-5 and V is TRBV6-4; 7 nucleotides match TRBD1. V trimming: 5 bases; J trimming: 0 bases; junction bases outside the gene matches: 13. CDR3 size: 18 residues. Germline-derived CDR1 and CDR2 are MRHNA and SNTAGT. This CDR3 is CASSSLYRDSYSNQPQHF. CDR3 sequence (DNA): TGTGCCAGCAGTAGTCTATACCGGGACAGTTATAGCAATCAGCCCCAGCATTTT.

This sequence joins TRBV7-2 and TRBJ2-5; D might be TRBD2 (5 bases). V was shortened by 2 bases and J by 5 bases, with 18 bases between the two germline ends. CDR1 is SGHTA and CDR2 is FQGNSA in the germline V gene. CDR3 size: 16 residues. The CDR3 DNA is TGTGCCAGCAGCTTATATTTCTCGGGGAACGGGGAGACCCAGTACTTC. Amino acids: CASSLYFSGNGETQYF.

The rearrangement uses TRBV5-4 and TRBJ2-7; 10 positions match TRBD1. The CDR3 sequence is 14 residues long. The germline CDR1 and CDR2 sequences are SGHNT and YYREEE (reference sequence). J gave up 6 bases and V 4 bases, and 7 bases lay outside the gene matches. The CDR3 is CASSGTGALVEQYF. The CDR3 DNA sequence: TGTGCCAGCAGCGGGACAGGGGCTTTGGTCGAGCAGTACTTC. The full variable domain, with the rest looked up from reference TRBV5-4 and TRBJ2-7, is ETGVTQSPTHLIKTRGQQVTLRCSSQSGHNTVSWYQQALGQGPQFIFQYYREEENGRGNFPPRFSGLQFPNYSSELNVNALELDDSALYLCASSGTGALVEQYFGPGTRLTVT.

CDR3 bases: TGTGCCACCAGCGGCGGAGGTAGCGGAGGGTACAATGAGCAGTTCTTC. This gives the protein CATSGGGSGGYNEQFF. The chain is built from TRBV15 and TRBJ2-1, with D perhaps matching TRBD2 (6 bases). CDR1 is LNHNV and CDR2 is YYDKDF in the germline V gene (reference sequence). The CDR3 spans 16 residues. V dropped 5 bases and J dropped 4 bases, with 18 bases sitting between them.

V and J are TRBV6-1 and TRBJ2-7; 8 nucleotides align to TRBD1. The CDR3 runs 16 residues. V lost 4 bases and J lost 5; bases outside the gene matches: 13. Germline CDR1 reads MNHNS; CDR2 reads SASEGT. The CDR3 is CASSVLVTGGFDEQYF. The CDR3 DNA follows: TGTGCCAGCAGTGTACTGGTAACAGGGGGGTTCGACGAGCAGTACTTC.

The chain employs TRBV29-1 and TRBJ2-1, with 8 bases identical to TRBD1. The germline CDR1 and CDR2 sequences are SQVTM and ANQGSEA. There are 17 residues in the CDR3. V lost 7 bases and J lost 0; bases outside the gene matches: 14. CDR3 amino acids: CSGQGAGMWGSYNEQFF. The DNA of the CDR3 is TGCAGCGGTCAGGGGGCGGGTATGTGGGGCTCCTACAATGAGCAGTTCTTC.

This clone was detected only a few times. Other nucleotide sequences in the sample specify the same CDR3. CDR3 sequence (DNA): TGTGCCAGCTCACCAAGAGACAGGGGTACTGAAGCTTTCTTT. This codes for CASSPRDRGTEAFF. The rearrangement uses TRBV18 and TRBJ1-1; 8 nucleotides line up with TRBD1. Per germline, CDR1 KGHSH and CDR2 LQKENI. Trimming cost V 2 bases and J 5 bases; bases outside gene matches: 4. This CDR3 contains 14 residues.

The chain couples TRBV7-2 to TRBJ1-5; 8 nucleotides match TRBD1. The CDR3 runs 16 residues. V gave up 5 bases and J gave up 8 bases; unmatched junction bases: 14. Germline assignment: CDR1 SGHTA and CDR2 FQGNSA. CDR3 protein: CASSPTPGQGGEPQHF. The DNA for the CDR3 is TGTGCCAGCAGCCCCACGCCAGGACAGGGAGGAGAGCCCCAGCATTTT.

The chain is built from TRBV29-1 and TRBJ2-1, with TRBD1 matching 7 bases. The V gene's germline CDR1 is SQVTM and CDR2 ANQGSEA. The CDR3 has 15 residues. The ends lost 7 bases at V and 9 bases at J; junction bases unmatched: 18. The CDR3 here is CSARQGGVIPGEQFF. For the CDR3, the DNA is TGCAGCGCAAGACAGGGTGGTGTTATACCGGGTGAGCAGTTCTTC.

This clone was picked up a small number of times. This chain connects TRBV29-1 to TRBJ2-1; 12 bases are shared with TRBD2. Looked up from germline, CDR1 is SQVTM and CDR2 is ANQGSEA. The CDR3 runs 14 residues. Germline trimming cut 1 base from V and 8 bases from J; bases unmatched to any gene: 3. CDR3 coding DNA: TGCAGCGTTGAAGGACTAGCGGGAGTCGATGAGCAGTTCTTC. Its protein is CSVEGLAGVDEQFF.

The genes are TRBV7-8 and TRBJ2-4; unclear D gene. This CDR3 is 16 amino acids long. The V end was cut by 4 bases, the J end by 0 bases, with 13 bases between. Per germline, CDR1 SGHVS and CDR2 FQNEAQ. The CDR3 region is CASSSRRLLAKNIQYF. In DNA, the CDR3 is TGTGCCAGCAGCTCACGGAGACTTTTAGCCAAAAACATTCAGTACTTC.

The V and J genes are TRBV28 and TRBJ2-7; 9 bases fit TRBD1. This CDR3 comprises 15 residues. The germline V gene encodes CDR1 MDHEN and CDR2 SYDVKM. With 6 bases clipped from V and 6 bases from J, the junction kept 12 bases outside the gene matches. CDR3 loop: CASSPTGTGTREQYF. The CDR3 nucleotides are TGTGCCAGCAGCCCAACCGGGACAGGGACCCGCGAGCAGTACTTC.

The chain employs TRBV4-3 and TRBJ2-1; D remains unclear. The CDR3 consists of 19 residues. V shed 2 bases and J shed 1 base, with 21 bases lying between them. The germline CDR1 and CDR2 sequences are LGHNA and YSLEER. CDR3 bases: TGCGCCAGCAGCCAATACTCCCCAGCTTCGGGTCGATCCTACAATGAGCAGTTCTTC. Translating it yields CASSQYSPASGRSYNEQFF.

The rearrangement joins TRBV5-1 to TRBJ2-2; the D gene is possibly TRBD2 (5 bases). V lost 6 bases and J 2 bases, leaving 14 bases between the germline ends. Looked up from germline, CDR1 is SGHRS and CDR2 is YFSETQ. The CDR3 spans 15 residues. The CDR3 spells CASTATLANTGELFF. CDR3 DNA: TGCGCCAGCACCGCGACTCTAGCTAACACCGGGGAGCTGTTTTTT.

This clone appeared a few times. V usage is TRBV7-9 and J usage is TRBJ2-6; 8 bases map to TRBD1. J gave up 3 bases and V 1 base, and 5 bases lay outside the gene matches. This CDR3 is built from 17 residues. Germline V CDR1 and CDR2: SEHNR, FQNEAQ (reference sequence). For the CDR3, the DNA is TGTGCCAGCAGCTTAGTGGGACAGGCGGGTGGGGCCAACGTCCTGACTTTC. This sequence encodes CASSLVGQAGGANVLTF.

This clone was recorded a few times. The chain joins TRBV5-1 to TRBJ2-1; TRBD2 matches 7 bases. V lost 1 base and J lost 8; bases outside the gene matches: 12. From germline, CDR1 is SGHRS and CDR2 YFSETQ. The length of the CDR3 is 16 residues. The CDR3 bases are TGCGCCAGCAGCTTGACGGGAGGCCTCGGATGGTATGAGCAGTTCTTC. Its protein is CASSLTGGLGWYEQFF.

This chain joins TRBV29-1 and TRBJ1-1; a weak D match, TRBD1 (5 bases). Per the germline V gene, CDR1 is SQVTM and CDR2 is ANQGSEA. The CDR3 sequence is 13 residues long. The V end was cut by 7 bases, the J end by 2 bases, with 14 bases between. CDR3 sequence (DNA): TGCAGCGCTGGGGCGTGGATAAACACTGAAGCTTTCTTT. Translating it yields CSAGAWINTEAFF.

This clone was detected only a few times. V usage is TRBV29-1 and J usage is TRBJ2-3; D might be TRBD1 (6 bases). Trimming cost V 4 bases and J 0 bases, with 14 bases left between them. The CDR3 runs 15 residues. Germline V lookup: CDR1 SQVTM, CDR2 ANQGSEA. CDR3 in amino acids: CSVGGHISSTDTQYF. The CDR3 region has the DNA TGCAGCGTTGGGGGGCACATATCTAGCACAGATACGCAGTATTTT.

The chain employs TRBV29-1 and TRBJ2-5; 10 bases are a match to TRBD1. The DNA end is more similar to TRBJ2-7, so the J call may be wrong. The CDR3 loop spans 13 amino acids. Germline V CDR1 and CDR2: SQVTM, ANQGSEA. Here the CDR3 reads CSASDRGSGEQYF. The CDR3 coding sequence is TGCAGCGCTTCGGACAGGGGGTCGGGCGAGCAGTACTTC.

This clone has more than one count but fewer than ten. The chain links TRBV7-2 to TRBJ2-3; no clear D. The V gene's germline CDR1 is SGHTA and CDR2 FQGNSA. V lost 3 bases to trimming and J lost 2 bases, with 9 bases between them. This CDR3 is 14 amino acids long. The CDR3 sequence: CASSLRPNTDTQYF. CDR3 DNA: TGTGCCAGCAGCTTGCGCCCAAACACAGATACGCAGTATTTT.

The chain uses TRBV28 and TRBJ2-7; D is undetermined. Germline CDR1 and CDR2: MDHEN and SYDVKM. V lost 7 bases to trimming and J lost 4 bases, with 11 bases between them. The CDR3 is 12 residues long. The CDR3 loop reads CASNLPPYEQYF. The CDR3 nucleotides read TGTGCCAGCAACTTACCCCCTTACGAGCAGTACTTC.

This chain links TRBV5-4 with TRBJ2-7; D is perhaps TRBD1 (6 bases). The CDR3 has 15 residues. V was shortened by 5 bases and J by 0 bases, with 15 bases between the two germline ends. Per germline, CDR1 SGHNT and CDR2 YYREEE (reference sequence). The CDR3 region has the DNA TGTGCCAGCAGGGGGGCAACAGGGTCCTCCTACGAGCAGTACTTC. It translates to CASRGATGSSYEQYF.

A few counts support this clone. The DNA for the CDR3 is TGTGCCAGTAGTTCCGGGGGGCGTTGGTTCTTC. It specifies CASSSGGRWFF. V and J are TRBV19 and TRBJ2-1, with a weak D call TRBD2 (7 bases). With 5 bases removed from V and 15 bases from J, the gap between germline ends came to 14 bases. Looked up from germline, CDR1 is LNHDA and CDR2 is SQIVND (reference sequence). This CDR3 comprises 11 residues.

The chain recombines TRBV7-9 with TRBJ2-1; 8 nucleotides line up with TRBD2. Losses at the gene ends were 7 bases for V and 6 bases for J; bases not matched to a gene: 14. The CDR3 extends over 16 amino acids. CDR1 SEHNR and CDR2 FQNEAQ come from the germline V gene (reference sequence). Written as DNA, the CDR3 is TGTGCCAGCATCCAACGAGGTAGCGGGGTGTCCAATGAGCAGTTCTTC. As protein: CASIQRGSGVSNEQFF.

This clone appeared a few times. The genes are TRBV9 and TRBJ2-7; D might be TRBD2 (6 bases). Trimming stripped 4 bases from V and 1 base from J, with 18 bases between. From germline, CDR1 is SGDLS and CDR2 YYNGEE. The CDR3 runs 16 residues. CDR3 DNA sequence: TGTGCCAGCAGCAGGGCCGGGGGTAGCGGATCCTACGAGCAGTACTTC. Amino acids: CASSRAGGSGSYEQYF.

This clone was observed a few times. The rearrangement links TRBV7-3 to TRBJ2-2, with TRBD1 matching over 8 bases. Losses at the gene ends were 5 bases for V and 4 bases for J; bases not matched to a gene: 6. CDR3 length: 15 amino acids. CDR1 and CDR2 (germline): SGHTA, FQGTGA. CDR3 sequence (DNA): TGTGCCAGCAGCCCGTGGACAGGGAGCACCGGGGAGCTGTTTTTT. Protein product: CASSPWTGSTGELFF.